These T cell receptor beta chains were read from a single sample in a study of vaccination effects on CD4 cells after COVID-19. For these TCRs, the target antigens are not known. Assay used: immunoSEQ multiplex PCR; TCRdb lists only in-frame clones, some missing. The sample yields around 15,000 clones, 60% to 85% seen once. Here the sequenced sample was CD4+ T cells from PBMCs cultured with HCoV-NL63 spike peptides, taken after COVID-19 vaccination. The origin of the receptors is a human donor who received a COVID-19 vaccine. CDR3s include the opening cysteine and the closing phenylalanine or tryptophan. The order of the fields is D gene, J gene, V gene, clone size, CDR3 protein, CDR3 DNA. A D gene is named only where the DNA matches it firmly. A row's size may be missing; if present it is once, few, many or a size class.

-,TRBJ1-4,TRBV18,once,CASSPGIGEKLFF,TGTGCCAGCTCCCCAGGGATCGGGGAAAAACTGTTTTTT
-,TRBJ1-1,TRBV25-1,-,CASSEFSGRGALNTEAFF,TGTGCCAGCAGTGAATTTTCAGGCCGGGGGGCGTTGAACACTGAAGCTTTCTTT
-,TRBJ1-2,TRBV6-6,-,CASSYSAGNVYGYTF,TGTGCCAGCAGTTACTCGGCAGGGAACGTCTATGGCTACACCTTC
-,TRBJ1-2,TRBV12-3/TRBV12-4,-,CASSLRVGYGYTF,TGTGCCAGCAGTTTGCGGGTGGGCTATGGCTACACCTTC
TRBD1,TRBJ1-1,TRBV6-5,-,CASRTPDRLEAFF,TGTGCCAGCAGAACCCCGGACAGGCTAGAAGCTTTCTTT
TRBD1,TRBJ1-2,TRBV10-3,-,CAISESLQGARQEDGYTF,TGTGCCATCAGTGAGTCATTACAGGGGGCACGTCAGGAAGATGGCTACACCTTC
-,TRBJ2-2,TRBV2,-,CASSVGGENTGELFF,TGTGCCAGCAGTGTCGGAGGGGAAAACACCGGGGAGCTGTTTTTT
-,TRBJ1-1,TRBV19,-,CASRLGQTNTEAFF,TGTGCCAGTAGGCTCGGACAGACGAACACTGAAGCTTTCTTT
TRBD1,TRBJ1-1,TRBV3-1/TRBV3-2,once,CASSKGGQGLGTEAFF,TGTGCCAGCAGCAAGGGGGGACAGGGACTTGGCACTGAAGCTTTCTTT
-,TRBJ1-5,TRBV6-1,-,CASSEGTANQPQHF,TGTGCCAGCAGTGAAGGGACAGCTAATCAGCCCCAGCATTTT
TRBD2,TRBJ2-7,TRBV11-2,-,CASSPVNRRGEPYEQYF,TGTGCCAGCAGCCCCGTTAACCGGCGGGGGGAACCCTACGAGCAGTACTTC
-,TRBJ2-7,TRBV6-1,once,CASSEAQLPYEQYF,TGTGCCAGCAGTGAAGCCCAGCTTCCCTACGAGCAGTACTTC
TRBD1,TRBJ2-1,TRBV19,-,CASSTYTGVTGNEQFF,TGTGCCAGTAGTACCTATACAGGGGTTACAGGCAATGAGCAGTTCTTC
-,TRBJ1-1,TRBV5-5,-,CASSLMGDTEAFF,TGTGCCAGCAGCTTAATGGGGGACACTGAAGCTTTCTTT
-,TRBJ2-1,TRBV19,once,CASSFSPLGEQFF,TGTGCCAGTAGTTTTTCCCCCCTGGGTGAGCAGTTCTTC
TRBD1,TRBJ1-3,TRBV5-4,few,CASSPELDRGWDTIYF,TGTGCCAGCAGCCCGGAGTTGGACAGGGGTTGGGACACCATATATTTT
-,TRBJ2-5,TRBV19,-,CASSLQGRGKETQYF,TGTGCCAGTAGTCTACAAGGCAGGGGTAAAGAGACCCAGTACTTC
-,TRBJ2-7,TRBV12-3/TRBV12-4,-,CASSLTTYEQYF,TGTGCCAGCAGTTTAACCACCTACGAGCAGTACTTC
-,TRBJ1-5,TRBV10-2,-,CATGWNEDQPQHF,TGCGCCACCGGGTGGAACGAGGATCAGCCCCAGCATTTT
TRBD2,TRBJ2-7,TRBV19,-,CASSPILAGGRHYEQYF,TGTGCCAGTAGCCCAATACTAGCGGGAGGGCGACACTACGAGCAGTACTTC
-,TRBJ2-1,TRBV11-2,-,CASSLGSHEQFF,TGTGCCAGCAGCTTAGGATCCCATGAGCAGTTCTTC
-,TRBJ2-1,TRBV7-3,-,CASSLMGQAGGEQFF,TGTGCCAGCAGCTTAATGGGCCAGGCGGGTGGTGAGCAGTTCTTC
-,TRBJ1-1,TRBV30,once,CAWSVLRGRVRTEAFF,TGTGCCTGGAGTGTACTTCGAGGGAGGGTGAGGACTGAAGCTTTCTTT
-,TRBJ2-7,TRBV10-3,-,CAISEGPRSSYEQYF,TGTGCCATCAGTGAAGGTCCCAGGAGCTCCTACGAGCAGTACTTC
-,TRBJ2-7,TRBV28,-,CASGGTPVYEQYF,TGTGCCAGCGGGGGGACACCAGTCTACGAGCAGTACTTC
-,TRBJ2-3,TRBV6-2/TRBV6-3,-,CASSSILRRGSTDTQYF,TGTGCCAGCAGTTCCATATTAAGGAGGGGGAGCACAGATACGCAGTATTTT
-,TRBJ1-1,TRBV9,-,CASSAGGTLATEAFF,TGTGCCAGCAGCGCGGGCGGGACCCTCGCCACTGAAGCTTTCTTT
TRBD1,TRBJ2-1,TRBV9,-,CASSGQGAIDEQFF,TGTGCCAGCAGCGGGCAGGGGGCGATCGATGAGCAGTTCTTC
-,TRBJ2-3,TRBV7-7,-,CASSPGGRSTDTQYF,TGTGCTAGCAGCCCCGGGGGCCGGTCCACAGATACGCAGTATTTT
TRBD1,TRBJ1-2,TRBV4-1,-,CASSQDGTGLYGYTF,TGCGCCAGCAGCCAAGATGGGACAGGCCTCTATGGCTACACCTTC
-,TRBJ1-5,TRBV6-1,-,CASSETRGAGQPQHF,TGTGCCAGCAGTGAAACGCGGGGCGCGGGTCAGCCCCAGCATTTT
-,TRBJ2-1,TRBV5-4,-,CASTLSGSYNEQFF,TGTGCCAGCACCCTTAGCGGCTCCTACAATGAGCAGTTCTTC
-,TRBJ1-1,TRBV19,-,CASSMREENTEAFF,TGTGCCAGTAGTATGAGGGAGGAGAACACTGAAGCTTTCTTT
TRBD1,TRBJ2-2,TRBV19,-,CASIFGQGNTGELFF,TGTGCCAGTATTTTCGGACAGGGAAATACCGGGGAGCTGTTTTTT
-,TRBJ2-7,TRBV21-1,-,CASSKTLAGVEQYF,TGTGCCAGCAGCAAAACCCTAGCGGGGGTGGAGCAGTACTTC
-,TRBJ2-7,TRBV6-5,-,CASKEQGMMIYEQYF,TGTGCCAGCAAGGAGCAGGGGATGATGATCTACGAGCAGTACTTC
TRBD1,TRBJ2-6,TRBV19,-,CASSIIQGSPSGANVLTF,TGTGCCAGTAGTATAATACAGGGGTCCCCCTCTGGGGCCAACGTCCTGACTTTC
-,TRBJ1-1,TRBV11-2,-,CASSLMGVNTEAFF,TGTGCCAGCAGCTTAATGGGGGTGAACACTGAAGCTTTCTTT
TRBD1,TRBJ1-1,TRBV6-6,-,CASSFYAGTGVTEAFF,TGTGCCAGCAGTTTCTACGCCGGGACAGGGGTCACTGAAGCTTTCTTT
-,TRBJ1-1,TRBV30,-,CAWNQEMNTEAFF,TGTGCCTGGAATCAGGAAATGAACACTGAAGCTTTCTTT
-,TRBJ1-3,TRBV7-9,-,CASSLDPRSLNSGNTIYF,TGTGCCAGCAGCTTAGATCCTCGATCCCTTAACTCTGGAAACACCATATATTTT
TRBD1,TRBJ2-1,TRBV6-5,-,CASSAGTGGLEQFF,TGTGCCAGCAGCGCCGGGACAGGGGGCCTTGAGCAGTTCTTC
-,TRBJ2-7,TRBV12-3/TRBV12-4,-,CASSKGGEQYF,TGTGCCAGCAGCAAGGGGGGCGAGCAGTACTTC
TRBD1,TRBJ1-1,TRBV11-2,-,CASSFGQGNTEAFF,TGTGCCAGCAGCTTTGGACAGGGGAACACTGAAGCTTTCTTT
-,TRBJ2-5,TRBV29-1,-,CSVDEEVRGETQYF,TGCAGCGTTGATGAGGAAGTCAGGGGAGAGACCCAGTACTTC
-,TRBJ2-7,TRBV4-2,-,CASSQRDTGYEQYF,TGTGCCAGCAGCCAAAGGGACACGGGGTACGAGCAGTACTTC
-,TRBJ2-7,TRBV9,-,CASTREEGSGLYEQYF,TGTGCCAGCACAAGGGAAGAGGGCTCCGGGCTTTACGAGCAGTACTTC
TRBD2,TRBJ2-7,TRBV7-2,-,CASSLSTSAVYEQYF,TGTGCCAGCAGCTTATCGACTAGCGCGGTCTACGAGCAGTACTTC
-,TRBJ1-2,TRBV27,few,CASSLKGFYGYTF,TGTGCCAGCAGTTTGAAGGGGTTCTATGGCTACACCTTC
TRBD1,TRBJ1-1,TRBV7-9,-,CASSPDRGLGEAFF,TGTGCCAGCAGCCCTGACAGGGGCTTGGGTGAAGCTTTCTTT
TRBD1,TRBJ1-1,TRBV4-2,-,CASSQATGVVTEAFF,TGTGCCAGCAGCCAAGCGACAGGGGTGGTTACTGAAGCTTTCTTT
-,TRBJ1-1,TRBV5-1,-,CASSLEHGGRTEAFF,TGCGCCAGCAGCTTGGAACACGGGGGGCGGACTGAAGCTTTCTTT
-,TRBJ2-2,TRBV3-1/TRBV3-2,few,CASSPRGNTGELFF,TGTGCCAGCAGCCCAAGGGGGAACACCGGGGAGCTGTTTTTT
TRBD2,TRBJ2-7,TRBV30,-,CAWSVQAGGPRNEQYF,TGTGCCTGGAGTGTACAAGCGGGAGGGCCTAGAAACGAGCAGTACTTC
TRBD2,TRBJ2-7,TRBV2,-,CASSVFGLAGTGVSYEQYF,TGTGCCAGCAGTGTTTTCGGGCTAGCGGGAACGGGGGTTTCCTACGAGCAGTACTTC
-,TRBJ2-5,TRBV11-2,-,CASRALTRETQYF,TGTGCCAGCAGGGCCCTAACGCGGGAGACCCAGTACTTC
TRBD2,TRBJ2-1,TRBV2,-,CASSGLADYNEQFF,TGTGCCAGCAGTGGACTAGCGGATTACAATGAGCAGTTCTTC
-,TRBJ2-7,TRBV27,few,CASSTYEQYF,TGTGCCAGCAGTACCTACGAGCAGTACTTC
-,TRBJ1-2,TRBV9,-,CASNENFDHGYTF,TGTGCCAGCAACGAAAACTTTGACCACGGCTACACCTTC
-,TRBJ2-1,TRBV19,-,CASQGGVLGRSDNEQFF,TGTGCCAGTCAGGGGGGGGTTCTGGGACGGTCCGACAATGAGCAGTTCTTC